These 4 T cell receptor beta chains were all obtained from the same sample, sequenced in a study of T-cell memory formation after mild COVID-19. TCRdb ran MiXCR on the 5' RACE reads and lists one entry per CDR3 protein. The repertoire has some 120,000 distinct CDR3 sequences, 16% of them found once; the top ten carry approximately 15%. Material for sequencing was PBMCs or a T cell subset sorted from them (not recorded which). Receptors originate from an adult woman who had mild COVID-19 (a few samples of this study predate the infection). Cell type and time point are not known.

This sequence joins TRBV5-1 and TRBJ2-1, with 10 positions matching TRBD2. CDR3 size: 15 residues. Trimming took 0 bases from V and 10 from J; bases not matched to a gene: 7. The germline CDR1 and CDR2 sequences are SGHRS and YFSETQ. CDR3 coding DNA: TGCGCCAGCAGCTTGGCCCAGCGGGGGGGCGGCGAGCAGTTCTTC. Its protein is CASSLAQRGGGEQFF.

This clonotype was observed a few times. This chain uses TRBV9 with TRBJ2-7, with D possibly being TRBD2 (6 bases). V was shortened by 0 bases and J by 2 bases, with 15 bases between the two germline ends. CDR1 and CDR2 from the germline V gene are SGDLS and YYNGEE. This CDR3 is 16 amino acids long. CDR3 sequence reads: CASSVGVGGNPYEQYF. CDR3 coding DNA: TGTGCCAGCAGCGTAGGTGTAGGAGGGAACCCCTACGAGCAGTACTTC.

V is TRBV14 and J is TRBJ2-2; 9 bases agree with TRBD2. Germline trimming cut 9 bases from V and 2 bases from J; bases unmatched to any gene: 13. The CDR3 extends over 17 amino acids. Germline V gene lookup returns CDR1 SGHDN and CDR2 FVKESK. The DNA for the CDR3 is TGTGCCAGTTCGACTAGCGGCATCTACTTAAACACCGGGGAGCTGTTTTTT. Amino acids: CASSTSGIYLNTGELFF.

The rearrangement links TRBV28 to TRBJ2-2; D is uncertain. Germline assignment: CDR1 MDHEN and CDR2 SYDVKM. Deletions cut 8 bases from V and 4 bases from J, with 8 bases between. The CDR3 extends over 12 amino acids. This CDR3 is CASRSSTGELFF. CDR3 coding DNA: TGTGCCAGCCGCTCTAGCACCGGGGAGCTGTTTTTT. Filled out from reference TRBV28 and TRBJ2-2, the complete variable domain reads DVKVTQSSRYLVKRTGEKVFLECVQDMDHENMFWYRQDPGLGLRLIYFSYDVKMKEKGDIPEGYSVSREKKERFSLILESASTNQTSMYLCASRSSTGELFFGEGSRLTVL.